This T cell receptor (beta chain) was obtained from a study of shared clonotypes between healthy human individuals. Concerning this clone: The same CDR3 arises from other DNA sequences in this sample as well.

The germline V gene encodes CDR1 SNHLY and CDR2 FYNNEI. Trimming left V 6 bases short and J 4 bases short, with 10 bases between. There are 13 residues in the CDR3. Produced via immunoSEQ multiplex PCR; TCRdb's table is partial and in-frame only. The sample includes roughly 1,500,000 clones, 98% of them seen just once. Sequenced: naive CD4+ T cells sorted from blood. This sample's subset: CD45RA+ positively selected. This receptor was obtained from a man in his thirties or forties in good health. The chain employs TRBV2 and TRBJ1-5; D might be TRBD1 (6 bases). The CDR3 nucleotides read TGTGCCAGCAGCAGAACAGGGAATCAGCCCCAGCATTTT. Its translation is CASSRTGNQPQHF.